The 31 T cell receptor beta chains below were found in one sample sequenced in a study of blood T cell repertoires in COVID-19 (dated by TCRdb to about 2020). The library was produced with the immunoSEQ multiplex PCR assay. This is the immuneACCESS table as TCRdb keeps it, with only in-frame sequences that have V and J called. A part of the clones is gone; compared with another copy, unresolved V genes explain less than half, and the rest is unexplained. In this sample the table shows 310,000 or so clones, 87% of which occur a single time. Clones ranked in the top ten supply 4.5% to 7% of the sample. Sample: PBMCs or T cells enriched from blood (not recorded which). The receptors come from a woman in her thirties who had recovered from COVID-19.

The chain joins TRBV5-1 to TRBJ1-1; D is possibly TRBD1 (6 bases). CDR3 size: 16 residues. Trimming pared 4 bases from V and 1 base from J, leaving 17 bases between. Germline CDR1 and CDR2: SGHRS and YFSETQ. CDR3: CASSPGSRGANTEAFF. The DNA of the CDR3 is TGCGCCAGCAGCCCGGGCTCTCGGGGGGCGAACACTGAAGCTTTCTTT.

The chain has TRBV5-5 and TRBJ2-5, with D unclear. The V gene's germline CDR1 is SGHKS and CDR2 YYEKEE (reference sequence). Trimming took 4 bases from V and 5 from J, leaving 9 bases between them. This CDR3 comprises 12 residues. CDR3 nucleotide sequence: TGTGCCAGCAGCCTACTTCGGGAGACCCAGTACTTC. Its protein is CASSLLRETQYF.

The chain recombines TRBV7-2 with TRBJ1-2; possibly TRBD1 for D (6 bases). Germline assignment: CDR1 SGHTA and CDR2 FQGNSA. This CDR3 has 15 residues. V lost 5 bases to trimming and J lost 5 bases, with 18 bases between them. Written as DNA, the CDR3 is TGTGCCAGCAGCACCTACAGGGCACGTTATTATGGCTACACCTTC. This sequence encodes CASSTYRARYYGYTF.

The V call is TRBV7-8, the J call TRBJ1-6; TRBD1 matches at 12 bases. Germline V gene data show CDR1 as SGHVS and CDR2 as FQNEAQ. This CDR3 contains 15 residues. Germline trimming cut 5 bases from V and 9 bases from J; bases unmatched to any gene: 5. The CDR3 DNA is TGTGCCAGCAGCCCCGGGACAGGGGGCGGTTCACCCCTCCACTTT. It translates to CASSPGTGGGSPLHF.

V usage is TRBV2 and J usage is TRBJ1-2; maybe TRBD1 (5 bases). The CDR3 is made up of 10 amino acids. The V end was cut by 6 bases, the J end by 13 bases, with 12 bases between. Germline-derived CDR1 and CDR2 are SNHLY and FYNNEI. The CDR3 bases are TGTGCCAGCAGGGAAACGGGACTCACCTTC. Protein sequence: CASRETGLTF.

The rearrangement uses TRBV5-1 and TRBJ1-3, with TRBD1 as a possible D gene (5 bases). The germline V and J ends were trimmed by 4 bases and 4 bases, with 15 bases remaining between them. CDR1 SGHRS and CDR2 YFSETQ come from the germline V gene. This CDR3 is 15 amino acids long. This CDR3 is CASSPAGFSGNTIYF. CDR3 DNA: TGCGCCAGCAGCCCAGCAGGGTTTTCAGGAAACACCATATATTTT.

The chain combines TRBV10-3 with TRBJ2-7; 7 positions match TRBD1. CDR1 and CDR2 (germline): ENHRY, SYGVKD. The V segment lost 8 bases and the J segment 2 bases; nucleotides outside the gene matches: 0. The CDR3 runs 11 residues. In DNA, the CDR3 is TGTGCCATCGGACAGGCCTACGAGCAGTACTTC. Its translation: CAIGQAYEQYF.

The V gene is TRBV30, the J gene TRBJ1-6; TRBD1 matches at 9 bases. V lost 2 bases and J lost 4; bases outside the gene matches: 6. The CDR3 has 16 residues. The germline V gene has CDR1 GTSNPN and CDR2 SVGIG (reference sequence). This chain's CDR3 is CAWSLPGQGYNSPLHF. CDR3 coding DNA: TGTGCCTGGAGTCTCCCGGGACAGGGTTATAATTCACCCCTCCACTTT.

This clone showed up just once. This chain uses TRBV10-3 with TRBJ2-3; TRBD2 aligns across 10 bases. CDR3 length: 18 residues. V dropped 3 bases and J dropped 1; count of bases not matched to a gene: 10. The germline V gene has CDR1 ENHRY and CDR2 SYGVKD. CDR3 DNA sequence: TGTGCCATCAGTGATGAGCGGGGGGGCTTTTATGGCACAGATACGCAGTATTTT. Its translation is CAISDERGGFYGTDTQYF.

V usage is TRBV27 and J usage is TRBJ1-1; D remains unclear. The CDR3 length is 15 residues. Per germline, CDR1 MNHEY and CDR2 SMNVEV (reference sequence). Trimming left V 5 bases short and J 1 base short, with 14 bases between. The CDR3 DNA sequence: TGTGCCAGCAGTCTAGGTGTAGGTCCGAACACTGAAGCTTTCTTT. Its translation: CASSLGVGPNTEAFF.

The chain recombines TRBV19 with TRBJ1-2; the D gene is possibly TRBD1 (6 bases). CDR3 length equals 15 residues. V was clipped by 10 bases and J by 0 bases, with 18 bases between them. Germline V gives CDR1 LNHDA, CDR2 SQIVND (reference sequence). CDR3 bases: TGTGCCACCCTTAACAGGGCCATTACTAACTATGGCTACACCTTC. Translated: CATLNRAITNYGYTF.

The chain couples TRBV25-1 to TRBJ2-3; D gene uncertain. The CDR3 loop spans 14 amino acids. The germline V and J ends were trimmed by 1 base and 6 bases, with 11 bases remaining between them. The germline V gene encodes CDR1 MGHDK and CDR2 SYGVNS. CDR3: CASSESSLLDTQYF. CDR3 coding DNA: TGTGCCAGCAGTGAATCCTCCTTACTGGATACGCAGTATTTT.

This sequence joins TRBV7-2 and TRBJ2-1; 7 nucleotides align to TRBD1. The germline CDR1 and CDR2 sequences are SGHTA and FQGNSA. With 2 bases clipped from V and 7 bases from J, the junction kept 8 bases outside the gene matches. This CDR3 spans 15 amino acids. The CDR3 bases are TGTGCCAGCAGCTTACTTGGGACAGCCCTGAATGAGCAGTTCTTC. Translating it yields CASSLLGTALNEQFF.

The chain joins TRBV14 to TRBJ2-5; 15 bases match TRBD2. Germline-derived CDR1 and CDR2 are SGHDN and FVKESK. The CDR3 totals 16 residues. Trimming took 4 bases from V and 5 from J; bases not matched to a gene: 5. CDR3 in DNA: TGTGCCAGCAGCCTCGGACTAGCGGGGGGGTCGGAGACCCAGTACTTC. Translated: CASSLGLAGGSETQYF.

CDR3 loop: CATSDVSGAYNEQFF. In nucleotides, the CDR3 is TGTGCCACCAGTGATGTGAGCGGGGCTTACAATGAGCAGTTCTTC. This chain connects TRBV24-1 to TRBJ2-1, with 7 bases that match TRBD2. The CDR3 contains 15 residues. V trimming: 3 bases; J trimming: 4 bases; junction bases outside the gene matches: 5. From germline, CDR1 is KGHDR and CDR2 SFDVKD.

V is TRBV9 and J is TRBJ1-1; the D gene is possibly TRBD1 (6 bases). Germline V gene data show CDR1 as SGDLS and CDR2 as YYNGEE. The V gene lost 4 bases and the J gene lost 0 bases, with 16 bases spanning the gap. The CDR3 extends over 16 amino acids. CDR3: CASSPRTTGMNTEAFF. As DNA, the CDR3 is TGTGCCAGCAGCCCCCGAACGACAGGCATGAACACTGAAGCTTTCTTT.

The genes are TRBV25-1 and TRBJ2-2; 10 positions agree with TRBD1. Trimming took 4 bases from V and 3 from J; bases not matched to a gene: 8. The CDR3 length is 17 residues. From germline, CDR1 is MGHDK and CDR2 SYGVNS. CDR3 DNA: TGTGCCAGCAGTGCACTCGGGACAGGGGACTACACCGGGGAGCTGTTTTTT. The encoded protein is CASSALGTGDYTGELFF.

J is TRBJ1-1 and V is TRBV5-4; TRBD1 is a possible D gene (6 bases). This CDR3 is built from 13 residues. CDR1 and CDR2 (germline): SGHNT, YYREEE (reference sequence). V lost 2 bases to trimming and J lost 5 bases, with 10 bases between them. In DNA, the CDR3 is TGTGCCAGCAGCTTAAATCAGGGGACTGAAGCTTTCTTT. This gives the protein CASSLNQGTEAFF.

The chain is built from TRBV15 and TRBJ1-4, with D hard to call. The CDR3 totals 13 residues. Germline lookup yields CDR1 LNHNV and CDR2 YYDKDF (reference sequence). V was shortened by 11 bases and J by 2 bases, with 12 bases between the two germline ends. The chain's CDR3 is CAAGLGTNEKLFF. The CDR3 region has the DNA TGTGCCGCGGGGTTGGGTACTAATGAAAAACTGTTTTTT.

In this sample, this clone turned up once. The V gene is TRBV4-1, the J gene TRBJ1-6; possible D gene TRBD1, 6 bases. V lost 0 bases and J lost 9, with 18 bases in between. CDR3 length equals 17 residues. CDR1 is MGHRA and CDR2 is YSYEKL in the germline V gene. The CDR3 DNA reads as TGCGCCAGCAGCCAAGATGTGAACAGGGCCACGGGTTCACCCCTCCACTTT. It encodes CASSQDVNRATGSPLHF.

In its sample, this clone was seen once. The chain employs TRBV15 and TRBJ2-7, with D tentatively TRBD2 (5 bases). Trimming took off 0 bases at V and 6 bases at J, with 9 bases between the two ends. In germline, CDR1 is LNHNV, CDR2 YYDKDF (reference sequence). This CDR3 comprises 13 residues. The CDR3 DNA sequence: TGTGCCACCAGCAGAGATCGGGGAAGCGAGCAGTACTTC. This encodes CATSRDRGSEQYF.

The chain couples TRBV14 to TRBJ2-3; tentative D call: TRBD2 (5 bases). Germline lookup yields CDR1 SGHDN and CDR2 FVKESK. This CDR3 region has 15 residues. Trimming removed 4 bases at V and 0 bases at J, with 11 bases between. The CDR3 sequence: CASSPIAGSTDTQYF. The CDR3 coding sequence is TGTGCCAGCAGCCCGATTGCGGGTAGCACAGATACGCAGTATTTT. Drawing the rest from reference TRBV14 and TRBJ2-3, the complete variable domain is EAGVTQFPSHSVIEKGQTVTLRCDPISGHDNLYWYRRVMGKEIKFLLHFVKESKQDESGMPNNRFLAERTGGTYSTLKVQPAELEDSGVYFCASSPIAGSTDTQYFGPGTRLTVL.

The V gene is TRBV10-3, the J gene TRBJ2-7; D call uncertain. This CDR3 has 11 residues. V was shortened by 5 bases and J by 3 bases, with 5 bases between the two germline ends. In germline, CDR1 is ENHRY, CDR2 SYGVKD. CDR3 amino acids: CAISTGYEQYF. The CDR3 DNA reads TGTGCCATCAGTACGGGCTACGAGCAGTACTTC.

The V gene is TRBV5-6, the J gene TRBJ1-1; no clear D. Trimming shortened V by 7 bases and J by 0 bases, and 10 bases separated the two germline ends. The CDR3 runs to 13 residues. The germline V gene encodes CDR1 SGHDT and CDR2 YYEEEE. The CDR3: CASRQAMNTEAFF. The CDR3 DNA follows: TGTGCCAGCCGTCAGGCTATGAACACTGAAGCTTTCTTT.

This clone occurred once. The genes are TRBV5-6 and TRBJ1-2; D gene ambiguous. Germline CDR1 and CDR2: SGHDT and YYEEEE. Trimming took 0 bases from V and 7 from J, leaving 7 bases between them. The CDR3 consists of 12 residues. Here the CDR3 reads CASSLDSRGYTF. The CDR3 coding sequence is TGTGCCAGCAGCTTGGACAGTCGTGGCTACACCTTC.

This clone was seen just once. The chain carries TRBV6-2 or TRBV6-3 and TRBJ1-4; maybe TRBD1 (5 bases). CDR1 is MNHEY, CDR2 SVGEGT, per germline. CDR3 length: 12 residues. V shed 2 bases and J shed 10 bases, with 8 bases lying between them. The DNA of the CDR3 is TGTGCCAGCAGTTACGTGGGGGGAAAACTGTTTTTT. This gives the protein CASSYVGGKLFF.

This chain joins TRBV28 and TRBJ1-2, with D unresolved. This CDR3 has 13 residues. V was trimmed by 6 bases and J by 0 bases, leaving 8 bases between them. The V gene's germline CDR1 is MDHEN and CDR2 SYDVKM. The DNA of the CDR3 is TGTGCCAGCAGGACAACTGCTAACTATGGCTACACCTTC. It specifies CASRTTANYGYTF.

The CDR3 nucleotides read TGTGCCAGCAGTGAAAGCAGGGTTGGTGAATATGGCTACACCTTC. It specifies CASSESRVGEYGYTF. The chain links TRBV2 to TRBJ1-2, with D maybe TRBD1 (5 bases). This CDR3 spans 15 amino acids. Trimming cost V 2 bases and J 5 bases, with 15 bases left between them. Per germline, CDR1 SNHLY and CDR2 FYNNEI.

Points on this clone: Other DNA sequences in the sample encode the same CDR3. J is TRBJ1-2 and V is TRBV3-1 (or the pseudogene TRBV3-2); possible D gene TRBD1, 6 bases. There are 12 residues in the CDR3. Trimming shortened V by 2 bases and J by 8 bases, and 9 bases separated the two germline ends. CDR1 LGHDT and CDR2 YNNKEL come from the germline V gene (reference sequence). As DNA, the CDR3 is TGTGCCAGCAGCCAAACAGGGAGCGGCTACACCTTC. Its translation is CASSQTGSGYTF.

The V call is TRBV5-1, the J call TRBJ2-2; tentatively, D is TRBD1 (6 bases). Germline-derived CDR1 and CDR2 are SGHRS and YFSETQ. The CDR3 contains 15 residues. V lost 4 bases and J 4 bases, leaving 14 bases between the germline ends. The CDR3 bases are TGCGCCAGCAGCCTCCTCGGCAGGGGCACCGGGGAGCTGTTTTTT. Its translation is CASSLLGRGTGELFF. Combining the CDR3 with reference TRBV5-1 and TRBJ2-2 gives the whole variable domain KAGVTQTPRYLIKTRGQQVTLSCSPISGHRSVSWYQQTPGQGLQFLFEYFSETQRNKGNFPGRFSGRQFSNSRSEMNVSTLELGDSALYLCASSLLGRGTGELFFGEGSRLTVL.

The chain is built from TRBV4-2 and TRBJ1-3; D ambiguous. CDR3 length: 12 residues. CDR1 LGHNA and CDR2 YNFKEQ come from the germline V gene. V lost 0 bases to trimming and J lost 9 bases, with 6 bases between them. CDR3 coding DNA: TGTGCCAGCAGCCAAGAAACCGGCACCATATATTTT. Amino acids: CASSQETGTIYF.